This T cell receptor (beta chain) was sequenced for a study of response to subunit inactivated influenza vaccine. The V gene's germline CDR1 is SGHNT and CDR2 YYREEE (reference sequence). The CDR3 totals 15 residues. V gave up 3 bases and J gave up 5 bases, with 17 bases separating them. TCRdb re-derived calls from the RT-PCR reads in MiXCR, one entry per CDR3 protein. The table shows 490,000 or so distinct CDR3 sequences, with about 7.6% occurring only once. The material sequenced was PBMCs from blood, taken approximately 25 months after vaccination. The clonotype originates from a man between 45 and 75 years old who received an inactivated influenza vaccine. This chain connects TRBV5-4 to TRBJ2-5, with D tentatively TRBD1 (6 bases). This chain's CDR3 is CASSSKSQGLETQYF. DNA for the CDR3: TGTGCCAGCAGCTCAAAGTCACAGGGTCTCGAGACCCAGTACTTC. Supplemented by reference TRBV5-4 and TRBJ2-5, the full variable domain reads ETGVTQSPTHLIKTRGQQVTLRCSSQSGHNTVSWYQQALGQGPQFIFQYYREEENGRGNFPPRFSGLQFPNYSSELNVNALELDDSALYLCASSSKSQGLETQYFGPGTRLLVL.